A selection of T cell receptor beta chains follows, all from one sample in a study of blood T cell repertoires in COVID-19. Only in-frame clones appear in the TCRdb table, and some are missing; sequencing was by immunoSEQ multiplex PCR. The data hold approximately 200,000 clones, with about 93% observed a single time. Sequencing was done on a sample of peripheral blood. Receptors originate from a man aged 25 to 45 with COVID-19, enrolled during active disease. CDR3s include the opening cysteine and the closing phenylalanine or tryptophan. Each record gives: J gene, clone size, V gene, D gene, CDR3 DNA, CDR3 protein. The D gene is left open where the match is weak. A clone size is listed for some rows: how often the clone was seen (once, few, many), or a class if it is expanded.

j_gene: TRBJ1-2
abundance: NA
v_gene: TRBV6-1
d_gene: NA
CDR3nt: TGTGCCAGCAGTGAGGACACTAACTATGGCTACACCTTC
CDR3aa: CASSEDTNYGYTF

j_gene: TRBJ2-2
abundance: NA
v_gene: TRBV5-1
d_gene: TRBD2
CDR3nt: TGCGCCAGCAGCTCCAAGCGGGGGGTAGAGACCGGGGAGCTGTTTTTT
CDR3aa: CASSSKRGVETGELFF

j_gene: TRBJ2-3
abundance: NA
v_gene: TRBV10-1
d_gene: TRBD2
CDR3nt: TGCGCCAGCAGTGAGTTAGCGGGGGGGAACATAGATACGCAGTATTTT
CDR3aa: CASSELAGGNIDTQYF

j_gene: TRBJ1-1
abundance: NA
v_gene: TRBV3-1/TRBV3-2
d_gene: NA
CDR3nt: TGTGCCAGCAGCCAAGTAAGGGGAAACACTGAAGCTTTCTTT
CDR3aa: CASSQVRGNTEAFF

j_gene: TRBJ2-3
abundance: NA
v_gene: TRBV5-1
d_gene: NA
CDR3nt: TGCGCCAGCAGCTTGGAGATAGCCTCTAGCACAGATACGCAGTATTTT
CDR3aa: CASSLEIASSTDTQYF

j_gene: TRBJ1-2
abundance: NA
v_gene: TRBV27
d_gene: TRBD1
CDR3nt: TGTGCCAGCAGTCCCTGGGACAGGGTGGGGCATGGCTACACCTTC
CDR3aa: CASSPWDRVGHGYTF

j_gene: TRBJ1-2
abundance: NA
v_gene: TRBV11-2
d_gene: TRBD1
CDR3nt: TGTGCCAGCAGCCCTGACAGGGGGCCTGATCGGAGGTATGGCTACACCTTC
CDR3aa: CASSPDRGPDRRYGYTF

j_gene: TRBJ1-4
abundance: NA
v_gene: TRBV5-1
d_gene: TRBD1
CDR3nt: TGCGCCAGCAGCTTGAGCGACAGGGGAAAAACTAATGAAAAACTGTTTTTT
CDR3aa: CASSLSDRGKTNEKLFF

j_gene: TRBJ2-2
abundance: NA
v_gene: TRBV9
d_gene: NA
CDR3nt: TGTGCCAGCGGCGGGACTTCCGAGCTGTTTTTT
CDR3aa: CASGGTSELFF

j_gene: TRBJ2-5
abundance: NA
v_gene: TRBV23-1
d_gene: TRBD2
CDR3nt: TGCGCCAGCCTCCAGCAAAGCGGGGTTAACCGGCAAGAGACCCAGTACTTC
CDR3aa: CASLQQSGVNRQETQYF

j_gene: TRBJ2-7
abundance: NA
v_gene: TRBV5-6
d_gene: TRBD2
CDR3nt: TGTGCCAGCAGCTTTTATCAGACTAGCGGGGGTTTGGGCAACGAGCAGTACTTC
CDR3aa: CASSFYQTSGGLGNEQYF

j_gene: TRBJ1-5
abundance: NA
v_gene: TRBV19
d_gene: NA
CDR3nt: TGTGCCAGTAGTATAGTGGGCGCCCGGGGATTGAATCAGCCCCAGCATTTT
CDR3aa: CASSIVGARGLNQPQHF

j_gene: TRBJ1-6
abundance: NA
v_gene: TRBV13
d_gene: NA
CDR3nt: TGTGCCAGCAGTCAATCTCCGATCGGCGGATATAATTCACCCCTCCACTTT
CDR3aa: CASSQSPIGGYNSPLHF

j_gene: TRBJ1-5
abundance: NA
v_gene: TRBV10-3
d_gene: TRBD1
CDR3nt: TGTGCCATCAGTGACCGAACAGGGGTGGGTCAGCCCCAGCATTTT
CDR3aa: CAISDRTGVGQPQHF

j_gene: TRBJ1-2
abundance: NA
v_gene: TRBV12-3/TRBV12-4
d_gene: NA
CDR3nt: TGTGCCAGCAGTTTATCAGGGATCGGTGGCTACACCTTC
CDR3aa: CASSLSGIGGYTF

j_gene: TRBJ1-5
abundance: NA
v_gene: TRBV19
d_gene: NA
CDR3nt: TGTGCCAGTAGTCTGGCAGAATATAGCAATCAGCCCCAGCATTTT
CDR3aa: CASSLAEYSNQPQHF

j_gene: TRBJ1-1
abundance: NA
v_gene: TRBV6-4
d_gene: NA
CDR3nt: TGTGCCAGCAGTGTCGACAGGAACACTGAAGCTTTCTTT
CDR3aa: CASSVDRNTEAFF

j_gene: TRBJ2-1
abundance: NA
v_gene: TRBV4-1
d_gene: NA
CDR3nt: TGCGCCAGCAGCCAAGATCCCTACGGTGAGCAGTTCTTC
CDR3aa: CASSQDPYGEQFF

j_gene: TRBJ1-2
abundance: NA
v_gene: TRBV30
d_gene: NA
CDR3nt: TGTGCCGGGCAATTTGGGTACTGGGACATGACCGAATCGTGGGGCTACACCTTC
CDR3aa: CAGQFGYWDMTESWGYTF

j_gene: TRBJ1-1
abundance: NA
v_gene: TRBV24-1
d_gene: NA
CDR3nt: TGTGCCACCAGTGGCCGATGGGGCGGCACTGAAGCTTTCTTT
CDR3aa: CATSGRWGGTEAFF

j_gene: TRBJ2-5
abundance: NA
v_gene: TRBV27
d_gene: NA
CDR3nt: TGTGCCAGCAGTTTATCGAGGAGAAGCGACGTCCAAGAGACCCAGTACTTC
CDR3aa: CASSLSRRSDVQETQYF

j_gene: TRBJ2-5
abundance: NA
v_gene: TRBV7-9
d_gene: TRBD1
CDR3nt: TGTGCCAGCAGCTTCTTAGGGGGCGCGACCCAGTACTTC
CDR3aa: CASSFLGGATQYF

j_gene: TRBJ2-1
abundance: NA
v_gene: TRBV28
d_gene: TRBD1
CDR3nt: TGTGCCAGCAGTCTGGCCGGGACAGGCAATGAGCAGTTCTTC
CDR3aa: CASSLAGTGNEQFF

j_gene: TRBJ2-3
abundance: NA
v_gene: TRBV6-4
d_gene: NA
CDR3nt: TGTGCCAGCAGTGCCCGAGCCTCGATCAACACAGATACGCAGTATTTT
CDR3aa: CASSARASINTDTQYF

j_gene: TRBJ2-1
abundance: NA
v_gene: TRBV24-1
d_gene: TRBD2
CDR3nt: TGTGCCACCAGTGGTATTCTAGCGGGGGGCCCCAATGAGCAGTTCTTC
CDR3aa: CATSGILAGGPNEQFF

j_gene: TRBJ1-4
abundance: NA
v_gene: TRBV7-9
d_gene: TRBD1
CDR3nt: TGTGCCAGCAGCTGGGACAGGGAAGGTGAAAAACTGTTTTTT
CDR3aa: CASSWDREGEKLFF

j_gene: TRBJ2-7
abundance: few
v_gene: TRBV5-5
d_gene: NA
CDR3nt: TGTGCCAGCAGCTTGGATAACTACGAGCAGTACTTC
CDR3aa: CASSLDNYEQYF

j_gene: TRBJ2-5
abundance: NA
v_gene: TRBV6-5
d_gene: NA
CDR3nt: TGTGCCAGCAGTTACGGGCAGGGCGACGAGACCCAGTACTTC
CDR3aa: CASSYGQGDETQYF

j_gene: TRBJ1-6
abundance: NA
v_gene: TRBV9
d_gene: TRBD1
CDR3nt: TGTGCCAGCAGCGGCGGGACAGGTCATAATTCACCCCTCCACTTT
CDR3aa: CASSGGTGHNSPLHF

j_gene: TRBJ2-2
abundance: NA
v_gene: TRBV2
d_gene: TRBD2
CDR3nt: TGTGCCAGCAGAAGGACTAGCGGGGAGAACACCGGGGAGCTGTTTTTT
CDR3aa: CASRRTSGENTGELFF

j_gene: TRBJ1-2
abundance: NA
v_gene: TRBV6-5
d_gene: NA
CDR3nt: TGTGCCAGCAGATTACTCGAGGGAGAGGACTATGGCTACACCTTC
CDR3aa: CASRLLEGEDYGYTF

j_gene: TRBJ2-2
abundance: NA
v_gene: TRBV4-1
d_gene: NA
CDR3nt: TGCGCCAGCAGCCAAGATAGGGGGACGGAAGACACCGGGGAGCTGTTTTTT
CDR3aa: CASSQDRGTEDTGELFF

j_gene: TRBJ1-4
abundance: few
v_gene: TRBV10-1
d_gene: NA
CDR3nt: TGCGCCAGCAGTGAGCCGGGCGATAGCACGGGACTGGAACGGACTAATGAAAAACTGTTTTTT
CDR3aa: CASSEPGDSTGLERTNEKLFF

j_gene: TRBJ1-1
abundance: NA
v_gene: TRBV27
d_gene: TRBD1
CDR3nt: TGTGCCAGCAGTGCCAGGGGGGACACTGAAGCTTTCTTT
CDR3aa: CASSARGDTEAFF

j_gene: TRBJ1-2
abundance: NA
v_gene: TRBV28
d_gene: NA
CDR3nt: TGTGCCCTGGGCGGGTTTACCTATGGCTACACCTTC
CDR3aa: CALGGFTYGYTF